This T cell receptor (beta chain) was recorded in a study of CD8 T cells in ankylosing spondylitis. The table lists this clonotype with a few counts. At one boundary the junction diverges from the germline segment, which might be a read error. TCRdb ran MiXCR on the 5' RACE reads and lists one entry per CDR3 protein. Of approximately 300,000 distinct CDR3 sequences detected, 20% to 25% appear once; the ten largest clones hold roughly 3.4%. Germline V lookup: CDR1 DFQATT, CDR2 SNEGSKA (reference sequence). This CDR3 has 17 amino acids. The specimen sequenced was blood, either unsorted or a sorted T cell fraction (not recorded which). The clonotype was recovered from a female donor with ankylosing spondylitis or in good health (not recorded which). This chain joins TRBV20-1 and TRBJ2-7; TRBD2 matches at 13 bases. CDR3 in DNA: TGCTGTGCTGAAGCCCCACTAGCGGGAGGGCCATCCTACGAGCAGTACTTC. It yields the protein CCAEAPLAGGPSYEQYF.